This passage covers 21 T cell receptor beta chains from one sample sequenced in a study of T cell repertoires in cytomegalovirus infection. Antigens of these TCRs are unknown. TCRdb itself ran the reads through MiXCR, one entry per CDR3 protein. Of around 570,000 distinct CDR3 sequences in the sample, about 40% were seen once. The sample consisted of cultured PBMCs, taken from culture after CMV antigen stimulation. The source is a human donor in good health (CMV status not recorded). Some clones in this sample may be carry-over from other donors' samples.

The J gene is TRBJ2-7, the V gene TRBV7-2; maybe TRBD2 (5 bases). Germline lookup yields CDR1 SGHTA and CDR2 FQGNSA. V was trimmed by 4 bases and J by 6 bases, leaving 13 bases between them. The CDR3 covers 13 residues. Here the CDR3 reads CASSSPSAGEQYF. In DNA, the CDR3 is TGTGCCAGCAGCTCCCCATCCGCGGGCGAGCAGTACTTC.

Worth noting for this clonotype: A much larger clone is a single base away; this may be a read error. The chain joins TRBV7-2 to TRBJ1-5; D gene ambiguous. The CDR3 has 15 amino acids. Germline values: CDR1 SGHTA, CDR2 FQGNSA. Written as DNA, the CDR3 is TGTGCCTGCAGCTTAGAGCCGGGTTGGAATCAGCCCCAGCATTTT. It codes for CACSLEPGWNQPQHF.

This clonotype was picked up a small number of times. The rearrangement joins TRBV7-2 to TRBJ1-1; the D is unclear. Germline values: CDR1 SGHTA, CDR2 FQGNSA. This CDR3 region has 14 residues. Trimming took off 6 bases at V and 4 bases at J, with 15 bases between the two ends. Here the CDR3 reads CASSRTRERTEAFF. DNA for the CDR3: TGTGCCAGCAGTCGTACGAGGGAACGCACTGAAGCTTTCTTT.

The rearrangement joins TRBV4-1 to TRBJ2-7; 12 bases agree with TRBD2. The J segment lost 4 bases and the V segment lost 0 bases, leaving 1 base of the junction unmatched. The CDR3 covers 15 residues. Germline CDR1 is MGHRA and CDR2 is YSYEKL. CDR3 in amino acids: CASSQETSGRYEQYF. The CDR3, as DNA: TGCGCCAGCAGCCAAGAAACTAGCGGGAGGTACGAGCAGTACTTC.

This clonotype was seen ten or more times. The chain has TRBV7-2 and TRBJ2-3; no definite D call. V was pared by 1 base and J by 4 bases, with 15 bases between. CDR1 and CDR2 from the germline V gene are SGHTA and FQGNSA. The CDR3 extends over 16 amino acids. In DNA, the CDR3 is TGTGCCAGCAGCTTAGTCTATGGCGGCGGACCAGATACGCAGTATTTT. Translated, it gives CASSLVYGGGPDTQYF.

This clonotype was seen repeatedly, ten times or more. The chain couples TRBV7-6 to TRBJ2-1; perhaps TRBD1 as D (5 bases). Between the trimmed V and J ends, which lost 1 base and 2 bases, there was a span of 9 bases. The length of the CDR3 is 15 residues. The germline V gene has CDR1 SGHVS and CDR2 FNYEAQ. CDR3 sequence: CASSLGAGTYNEQFF. The CDR3 coding sequence is TGTGCCAGCAGCTTAGGGGCAGGGACCTACAATGAGCAGTTCTTC.

The rearrangement joins TRBV18 to TRBJ1-6; no clear D gene. The germline V gene has CDR1 KGHSH and CDR2 LQKENI. V lost 6 bases and J lost 7, with 19 bases in between. The length of the CDR3 is 16 residues. The CDR3 coding sequence is TGTGCCAGCTCTCCTACAGAAGGGTCCGGGAATTCACCCCTCCACTTT. As protein: CASSPTEGSGNSPLHF.

Only a few counts were recorded for this clonotype. The chain recombines TRBV7-8 with TRBJ2-1, with 9 positions matching TRBD2. The V gene end was trimmed by 6 bases and the J gene end by 2 bases; junction bases not matched to a gene: 17. This CDR3 contains 19 residues. From germline, CDR1 is SGHVS and CDR2 FQNEAQ. As DNA, the CDR3 is TGTGCCAGCAGTTCAGGAGCGACTAGCGGAAAAAAAACCTACAATGAGCAGTTCTTC. Protein: CASSSGATSGKKTYNEQFF. Full variable domain (outside the CDR3, taken from reference TRBV7-8 and TRBJ2-1): GAGVSQSPRYKVAKRGQDVALRCDPISGHVSLFWYQQALGQGPEFLTYFQNEAQLDKSGLPSDRFFAERPEGSVSTLKIQRTQQEDSAVYLCASSSGATSGKKTYNEQFFGPGTRLTVL.

The V gene is TRBV7-9, the J gene TRBJ1-5; D is undetermined. The germline V gene encodes CDR1 SEHNR and CDR2 FQNEAQ (reference sequence). Trimming removed 0 bases at V and 6 bases at J, with 15 bases between. This CDR3 has 16 residues. The CDR3 bases are TGTGCCAGCAGCTTAGCAGTAGGGAATTTTCGTCAGCCCCAGCATTTT. The encoded protein is CASSLAVGNFRQPQHF.

The genes are TRBV7-9 and TRBJ2-6; D is perhaps TRBD1 (6 bases). Germline V gene sequence: CDR1 SEHNR, CDR2 FQNEAQ (reference sequence). This CDR3 comprises 17 residues. Trimming pared 2 bases from V and 0 bases from J, leaving 11 bases between. The CDR3 sequence is CASSLRTVSSGANVLTF. CDR3 DNA: TGTGCCAGCAGCTTAAGGACAGTCAGCTCTGGGGCCAACGTCCTGACTTTC.

The rearrangement joins TRBV7-2 to TRBJ2-3; 12 bases match TRBD2. CDR3 length: 19 amino acids. V dropped 7 bases and J dropped 0; count of bases not matched to a gene: 14. The germline V gene encodes CDR1 SGHTA and CDR2 FQGNSA. The CDR3, as DNA: TGTGCCAGCACCCCGCGGCTAGCGGGAGGGCCCCCTAGCACAGATACGCAGTATTTT. It encodes CASTPRLAGGPPSTDTQYF.

The V and J genes are TRBV7-2 and TRBJ1-6, with 7 bases aligning to TRBD1. Germline CDR1 and CDR2: SGHTA and FQGNSA. This CDR3 has 14 residues. The trim removed 5 bases at V and 14 bases at J, leaving 12 bases unmatched. The CDR3 reads CASSPSGTDSSLHF. The DNA of the CDR3 is TGTGCCAGCAGCCCCTCAGGGACAGACTCATCCCTCCACTTT.

This sequence joins TRBV6-1 and TRBJ2-1; unclear D gene. Between the trimmed V and J ends, which lost 5 bases and 4 bases, there was a span of 12 bases. The CDR3 is 14 residues long. Germline values: CDR1 MNHNS, CDR2 SASEGT. This chain's CDR3 is CASSSHPRYNEQFF. The CDR3 DNA reads TGTGCCAGCAGTTCACACCCCAGATACAATGAGCAGTTCTTC.

V usage is TRBV20-1 and J usage is TRBJ2-7, with 7 nucleotides matching TRBD2. Germline V gene sequence: CDR1 DFQATT, CDR2 SNEGSKA (reference sequence). The trim removed 3 bases at V and 7 bases at J, leaving 3 bases unmatched. This CDR3 is built from 11 residues. CDR3 sequence: CSARGGGEQYF. The CDR3 DNA is TGCAGTGCTAGGGGGGGAGGGGAGCAGTACTTC.

The chain employs TRBV20-1 and TRBJ1-2; TRBD1 might be the D (6 bases). Germline-derived CDR1 and CDR2 are DFQATT and SNEGSKA (reference sequence). CDR3 size: 11 residues. CDR3 DNA: TGCACCCTGTGGGGGCGGGGAGGCTACACCTTC. This sequence encodes CTLWGRGGYTF.

The CDR3, as DNA: TGCAGTGGAGCAGGGCCCTCTGGAAACACCATATATTTT. Translation gives CSGAGPSGNTIYF. V and J are TRBV20-1 and TRBJ1-3, with D possibly TRBD1 on 5 matching bases. The CDR3 has 13 residues. V lost 7 bases, J lost 0 bases, and 10 bases lay in between. Germline values: CDR1 DFQATT, CDR2 SNEGSKA (reference sequence).

V usage is TRBV7-2 and J usage is TRBJ2-5, with D tentatively TRBD2 (6 bases). V shed 5 bases and J shed 5 bases, with 12 bases lying between them. CDR3 length equals 13 residues. CDR1 is SGHTA and CDR2 is FQGNSA in the germline V gene. CDR3 sequence: CASSGTPGETQYF. DNA of the CDR3: TGTGCCAGCAGCGGGACTCCAGGGGAGACCCAGTACTTC.

The gene calls are TRBV7-2 and TRBJ2-7, with 7 bases aligning to TRBD1. There are 15 residues in the CDR3. Trimming removed 5 bases from V and 3 bases from J; junction bases left unmatched: 10. Germline V gene sequence: CDR1 SGHTA, CDR2 FQGNSA. The DNA of the CDR3 is TGTGCCAGCAGCGACCCGGGACAGCTCCGCTACGAGCAGTACTTC. Amino acids: CASSDPGQLRYEQYF.

This clonotype occurred once. The chain joins TRBV5-1 to TRBJ2-5, with D tentatively TRBD1 or TRBD2 (5 bases each). Germline CDR1 and CDR2: SGHRS and YFSETQ. V shed 3 bases and J shed 4 bases, with 13 bases lying between them. The CDR3 has 14 amino acids. DNA of the CDR3: TGCGCCAGCAGCTCGGGACCCCCCCCAGAGACCCAGTACTTC. As protein: CASSSGPPPETQYF.

This clonotype was counted a few times. The chain joins TRBV7-9 to TRBJ2-7; D gene uncertain. The CDR3 runs to 15 residues. V gave up 7 bases and J gave up 1 base, with 17 bases separating them. From germline, CDR1 is SEHNR and CDR2 FQNEAQ (reference sequence). The CDR3 coding sequence is TGTGCCAGCACAAGTGGATCGGACCCATCCTACGAGCAGTACTTC. Translated: CASTSGSDPSYEQYF.

The table lists this clonotype with a few counts. This chain uses TRBV19 with TRBJ2-7, with D perhaps matching TRBD1 (5 bases). The CDR3 is 13 amino acids. Germline lookup yields CDR1 LNHDA and CDR2 SQIVND (reference sequence). V lost 3 bases and J 3 bases, leaving 9 bases between the germline ends. In DNA, the CDR3 is TGTGCCAGTAGTATGGGGCTGTTCTACGAGCAGTACTTC. Its protein is CASSMGLFYEQYF.